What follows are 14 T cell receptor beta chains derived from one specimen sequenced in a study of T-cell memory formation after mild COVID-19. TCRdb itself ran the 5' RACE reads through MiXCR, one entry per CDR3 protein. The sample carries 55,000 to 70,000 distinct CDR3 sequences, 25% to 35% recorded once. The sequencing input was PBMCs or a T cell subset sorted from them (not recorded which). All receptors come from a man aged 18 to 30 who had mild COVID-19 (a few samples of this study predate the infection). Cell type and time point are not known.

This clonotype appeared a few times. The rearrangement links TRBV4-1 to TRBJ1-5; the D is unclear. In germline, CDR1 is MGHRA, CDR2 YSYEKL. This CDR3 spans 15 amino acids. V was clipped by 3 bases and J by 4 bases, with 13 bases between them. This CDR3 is CASSQQVTLNQPQHF. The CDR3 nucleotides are TGCGCCAGCAGCCAGCAGGTGACTTTGAATCAGCCCCAGCATTTT.

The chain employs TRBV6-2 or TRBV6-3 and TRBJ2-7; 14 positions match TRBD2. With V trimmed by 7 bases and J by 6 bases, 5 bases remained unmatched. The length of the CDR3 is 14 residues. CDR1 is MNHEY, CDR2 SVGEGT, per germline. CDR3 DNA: TGTGCCAGCAAGACTAGCGGGGGGGCCGCCGAGCAGTACGTC. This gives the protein CASKTSGGAAEQYV.

CDR3 nucleotides: TGTGCCAGCAGCTCCCGAGGCAACACTGAAGCTTTCTTT. Residues: CASSSRGNTEAFF. The rearrangement joins TRBV7-9 to TRBJ1-1, with no clear D. The CDR3 has 13 amino acids. Between the trimmed V and J ends, which lost 4 bases and 2 bases, there was a span of 8 bases. CDR1 and CDR2 from the germline V gene are SEHNR and FQNEAQ (reference sequence).

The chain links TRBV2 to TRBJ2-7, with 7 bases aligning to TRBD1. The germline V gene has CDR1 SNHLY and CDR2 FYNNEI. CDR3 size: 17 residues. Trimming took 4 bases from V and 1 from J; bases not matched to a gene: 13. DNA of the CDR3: TGTGCCAGCAGTGGTGATCCGGGACAGACTACTTCCTACGAGCAGTACGTC. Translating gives CASSGDPGQTTSYEQYV.

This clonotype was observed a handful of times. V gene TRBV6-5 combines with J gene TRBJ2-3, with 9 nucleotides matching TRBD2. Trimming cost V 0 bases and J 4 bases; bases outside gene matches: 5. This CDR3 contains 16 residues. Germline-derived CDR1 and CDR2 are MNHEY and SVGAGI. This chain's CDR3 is CASSYSAGGYADTQYF. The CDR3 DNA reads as TGTGCCAGCAGTTACTCAGCGGGGGGTTATGCAGATACGCAGTATTTT.

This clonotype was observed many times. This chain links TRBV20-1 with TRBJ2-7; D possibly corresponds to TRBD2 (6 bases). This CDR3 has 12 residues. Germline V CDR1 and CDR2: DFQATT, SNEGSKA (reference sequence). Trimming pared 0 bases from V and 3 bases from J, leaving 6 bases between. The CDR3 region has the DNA TGCAGTGCTAGAGAGGGAGGCTACGAGCAGTACTTC. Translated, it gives CSAREGGYEQYF.

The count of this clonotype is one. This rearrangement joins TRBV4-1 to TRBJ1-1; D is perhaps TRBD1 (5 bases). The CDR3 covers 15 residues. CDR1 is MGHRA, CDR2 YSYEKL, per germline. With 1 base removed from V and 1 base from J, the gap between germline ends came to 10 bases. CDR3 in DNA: TGCGCCAGCAGCCAAGGGGCAGGGTGGAACACTGAAGCTTTCTTT. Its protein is CASSQGAGWNTEAFF.

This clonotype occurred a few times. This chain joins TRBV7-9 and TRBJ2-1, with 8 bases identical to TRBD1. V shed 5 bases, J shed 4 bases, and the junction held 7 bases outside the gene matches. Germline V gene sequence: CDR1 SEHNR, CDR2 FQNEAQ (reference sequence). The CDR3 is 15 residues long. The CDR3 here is CASSPPQGVYNEQFF. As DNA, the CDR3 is TGTGCCAGCAGCCCCCCACAGGGGGTATACAATGAGCAGTTCTTC.

The CDR3 sequence: CASSSSPSTEAFF. The CDR3 nucleotides are TGTGCCAGCAGCTCCTCCCCTAGCACTGAAGCTTTCTTT. The chain joins TRBV7-3 to TRBJ1-1; D gene uncertain. V shed 4 bases and J shed 4 bases, with 10 bases lying between them. There are 13 residues in the CDR3. Germline V gene sequence: CDR1 SGHTA, CDR2 FQGTGA. Variable domain in full (rest from reference TRBV7-3 and TRBJ1-1): GAGVSQTPSNKVTEKGKYVELRCDPISGHTALYWYRQSLGQGPEFLIYFQGTGAADDSGLPNDRFFAVRPEGSVSTLKIQRTERGDSAVYLCASSSSPSTEAFFGQGTRLTVV.

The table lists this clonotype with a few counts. In DNA, the CDR3 is TGCAGTGCTGCAGGTTACAATCAGCCCCAGCATTTT. It is translated as CSAAGYNQPQHF. The V call is TRBV20-1, the J call TRBJ1-5; D unclear. From germline, CDR1 is DFQATT and CDR2 SNEGSKA (reference sequence). V was cut by 5 bases and J by 3 bases, with 8 bases left in between. The CDR3 consists of 12 residues.

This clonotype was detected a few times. The CDR3 reads CASGDYNSPLHF. The CDR3 coding sequence is TGTGCCAGCGGGGACTATAATTCACCCCTCCACTTT. The chain has TRBV27 and TRBJ1-6; D gene ambiguous. The V end was cut by 8 bases, the J end by 3 bases, with 5 bases between. CDR3 size: 12 residues. Per the germline V gene, CDR1 is MNHEY and CDR2 is SMNVEV (reference sequence).

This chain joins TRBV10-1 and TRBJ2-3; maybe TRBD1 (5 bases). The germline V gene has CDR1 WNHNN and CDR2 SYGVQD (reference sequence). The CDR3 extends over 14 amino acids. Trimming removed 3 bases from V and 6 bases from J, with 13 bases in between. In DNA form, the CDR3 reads TGCGCCAGCAGTGAAGGGGCAGGCATTGATACGCAGTATTTT. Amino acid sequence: CASSEGAGIDTQYF.

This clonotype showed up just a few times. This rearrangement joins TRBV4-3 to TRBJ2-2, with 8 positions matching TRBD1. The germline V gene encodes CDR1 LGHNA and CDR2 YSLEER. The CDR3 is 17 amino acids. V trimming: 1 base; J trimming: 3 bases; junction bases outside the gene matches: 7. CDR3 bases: TGCGCCAGCAGCCAAGGGTTCAGGGGGCTCGACACCGGGGAGCTGTTTTTT. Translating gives CASSQGFRGLDTGELFF.

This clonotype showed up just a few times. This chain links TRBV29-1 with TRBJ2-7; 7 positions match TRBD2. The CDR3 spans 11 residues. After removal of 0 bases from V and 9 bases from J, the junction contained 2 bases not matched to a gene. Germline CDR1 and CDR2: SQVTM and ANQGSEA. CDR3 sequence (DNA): TGCAGCGTTGAAGATCGGGGGGTGCAGTACTTC. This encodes CSVEDRGVQYF.